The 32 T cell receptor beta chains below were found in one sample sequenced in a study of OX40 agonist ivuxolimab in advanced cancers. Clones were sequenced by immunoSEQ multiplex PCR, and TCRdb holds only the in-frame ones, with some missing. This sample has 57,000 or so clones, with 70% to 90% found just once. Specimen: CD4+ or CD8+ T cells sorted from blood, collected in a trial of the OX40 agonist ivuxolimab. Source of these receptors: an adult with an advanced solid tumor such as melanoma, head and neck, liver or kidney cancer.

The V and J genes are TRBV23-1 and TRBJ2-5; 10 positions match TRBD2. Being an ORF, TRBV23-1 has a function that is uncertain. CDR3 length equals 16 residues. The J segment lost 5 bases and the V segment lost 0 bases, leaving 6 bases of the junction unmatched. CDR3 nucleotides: TGCGCCAGCAGTCAATCGCAGGGACTAGCGAAGGAGACCCAGTACTTC. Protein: CASSQSQGLAKETQYF.

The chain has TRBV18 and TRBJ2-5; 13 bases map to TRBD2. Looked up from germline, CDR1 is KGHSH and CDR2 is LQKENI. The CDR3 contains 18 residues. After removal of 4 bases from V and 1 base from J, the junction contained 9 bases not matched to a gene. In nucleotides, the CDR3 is TGTGCCAGCTCACTCTGGACTAGCGGGAGCGGGGGCCAAGAGACCCAGTACTTC. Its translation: CASSLWTSGSGGQETQYF.

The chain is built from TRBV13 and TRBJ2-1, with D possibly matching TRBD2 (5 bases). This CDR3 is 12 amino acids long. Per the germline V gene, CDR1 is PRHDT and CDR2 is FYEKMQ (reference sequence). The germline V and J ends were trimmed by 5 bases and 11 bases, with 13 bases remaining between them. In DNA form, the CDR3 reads TGTGCCAGCAGCGCCCCAGCCGGGAAGCAGTTCTTC. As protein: CASSAPAGKQFF.

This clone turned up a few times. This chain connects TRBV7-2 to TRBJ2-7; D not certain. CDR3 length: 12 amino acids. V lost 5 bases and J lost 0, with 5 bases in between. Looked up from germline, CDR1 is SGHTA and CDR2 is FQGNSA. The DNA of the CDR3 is TGTGCCAGCAGCGTCGCCTCCTACGAGCAGTACTTC. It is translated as CASSVASYEQYF.

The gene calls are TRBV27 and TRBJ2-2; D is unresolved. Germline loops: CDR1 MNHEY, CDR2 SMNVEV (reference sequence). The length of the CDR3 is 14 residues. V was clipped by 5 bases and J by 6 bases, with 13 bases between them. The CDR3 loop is CASSRLGVPGELFF. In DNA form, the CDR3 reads TGTGCCAGCAGTCGCTTAGGAGTCCCCGGGGAGCTGTTTTTT.

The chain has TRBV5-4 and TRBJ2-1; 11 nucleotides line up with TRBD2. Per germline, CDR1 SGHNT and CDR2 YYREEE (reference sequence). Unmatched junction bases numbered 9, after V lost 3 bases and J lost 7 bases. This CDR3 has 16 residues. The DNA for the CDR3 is TGTGCCAGCAGCTCCGGGACTAGCGGAGGGGGGAATGAGCAGTTCTTC. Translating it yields CASSSGTSGGGNEQFF.

CDR3: CASSLGSRTAEETQYF. CDR3 sequence (DNA): TGTGCCAGCAGCTTAGGTTCCAGGACAGCCGAAGAGACCCAGTACTTC. V and J are TRBV11-3 and TRBJ2-5; TRBD1 is a possible D gene (6 bases). The length of the CDR3 is 16 residues. Germline CDR1 and CDR2: SGHNT and YENEEA. The germline V and J ends were trimmed by 1 base and 3 bases, with 15 bases remaining between them.

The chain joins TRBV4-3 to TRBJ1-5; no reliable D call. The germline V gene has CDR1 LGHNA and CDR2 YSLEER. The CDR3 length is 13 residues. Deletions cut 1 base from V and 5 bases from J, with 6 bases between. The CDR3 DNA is TGCGCCAGCAGCCAAGTTCGGGATCAGCCCCAGCATTTT. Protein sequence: CASSQVRDQPQHF.

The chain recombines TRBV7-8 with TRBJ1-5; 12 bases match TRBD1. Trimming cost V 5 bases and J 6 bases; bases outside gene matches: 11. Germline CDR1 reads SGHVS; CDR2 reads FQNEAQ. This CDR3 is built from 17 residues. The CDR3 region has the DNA TGTGCCAGCAGCGCCAGAAGGGACAGGGGGCCGGTTCAGCCCCAGCATTTT. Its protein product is CASSARRDRGPVQPQHF.

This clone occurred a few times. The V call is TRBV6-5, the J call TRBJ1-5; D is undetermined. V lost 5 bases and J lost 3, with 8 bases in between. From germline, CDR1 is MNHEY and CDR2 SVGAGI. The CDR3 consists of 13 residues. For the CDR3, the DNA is TGTGCCAGCAGTACCCGGGACAATCAGCCCCAGCATTTT. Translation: CASSTRDNQPQHF.

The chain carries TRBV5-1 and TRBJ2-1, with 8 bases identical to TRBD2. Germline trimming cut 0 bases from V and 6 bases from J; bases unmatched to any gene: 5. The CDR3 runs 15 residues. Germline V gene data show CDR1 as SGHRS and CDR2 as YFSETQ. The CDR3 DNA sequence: TGCGCCAGCAGCTTGGCCCAGCGGGAGAGCAATGAGCAGTTCTTC. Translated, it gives CASSLAQRESNEQFF.

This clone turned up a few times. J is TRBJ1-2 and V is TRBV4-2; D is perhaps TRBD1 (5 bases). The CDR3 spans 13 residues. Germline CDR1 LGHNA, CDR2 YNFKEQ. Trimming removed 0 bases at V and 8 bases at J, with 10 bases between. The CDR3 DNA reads TGTGCCAGCAGCCAAGAAAGACAGCTCGGCTACACCTTC. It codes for CASSQERQLGYTF.

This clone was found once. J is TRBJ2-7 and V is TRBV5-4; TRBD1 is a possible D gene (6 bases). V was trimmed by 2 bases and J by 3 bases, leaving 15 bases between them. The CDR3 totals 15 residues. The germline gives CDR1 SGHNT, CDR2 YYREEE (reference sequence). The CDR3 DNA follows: TGTGCCAGCAGCTTAGGGGGATCCGATTACTACGAGCAGTACTTC. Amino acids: CASSLGGSDYYEQYF. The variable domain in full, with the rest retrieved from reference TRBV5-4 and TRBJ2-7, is ETGVTQSPTHLIKTRGQQVTLRCSSQSGHNTVSWYQQALGQGPQFIFQYYREEENGRGNFPPRFSGLQFPNYSSELNVNALELDDSALYLCASSLGGSDYYEQYFGPGTRLTVT.

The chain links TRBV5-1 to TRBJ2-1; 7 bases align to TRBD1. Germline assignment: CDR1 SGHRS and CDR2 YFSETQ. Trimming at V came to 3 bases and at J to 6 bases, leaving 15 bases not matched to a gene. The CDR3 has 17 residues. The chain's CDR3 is CASSSRWDSTGSNEQFF. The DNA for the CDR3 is TGCGCCAGCAGCTCGCGATGGGACAGCACAGGGAGCAATGAGCAGTTCTTC.

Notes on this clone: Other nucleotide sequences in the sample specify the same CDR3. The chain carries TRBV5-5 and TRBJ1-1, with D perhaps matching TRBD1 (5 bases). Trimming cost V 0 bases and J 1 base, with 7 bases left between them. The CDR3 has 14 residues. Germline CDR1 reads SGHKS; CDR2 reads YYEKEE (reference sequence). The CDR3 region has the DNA TGTGCCAGCAGCTTGGAGGGGTGGAACACTGAAGCTTTCTTT. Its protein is CASSLEGWNTEAFF.

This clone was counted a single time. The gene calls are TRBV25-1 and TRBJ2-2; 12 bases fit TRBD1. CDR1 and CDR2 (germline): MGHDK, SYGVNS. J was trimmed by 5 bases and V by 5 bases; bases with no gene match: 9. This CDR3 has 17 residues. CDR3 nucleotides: TGTGCCAGCAGTACCGGGACAGGGGGCGTTGGAACCGGGGAGCTGTTTTTT. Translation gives CASSTGTGGVGTGELFF.

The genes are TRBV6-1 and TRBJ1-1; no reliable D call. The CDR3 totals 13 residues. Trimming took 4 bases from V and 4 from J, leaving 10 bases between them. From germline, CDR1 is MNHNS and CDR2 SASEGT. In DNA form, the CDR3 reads TGTGCCAGCAGTGGGGCCAGCCTCACTGAAGCTTTCTTT. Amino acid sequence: CASSGASLTEAFF.

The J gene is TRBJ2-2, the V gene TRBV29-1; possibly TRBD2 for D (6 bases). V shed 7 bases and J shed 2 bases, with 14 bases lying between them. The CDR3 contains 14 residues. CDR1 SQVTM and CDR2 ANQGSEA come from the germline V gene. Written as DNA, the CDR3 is TGCAGCGCCGGAACTAGCACTAACACCGGGGAGCTGTTTTTT. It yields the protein CSAGTSTNTGELFF.

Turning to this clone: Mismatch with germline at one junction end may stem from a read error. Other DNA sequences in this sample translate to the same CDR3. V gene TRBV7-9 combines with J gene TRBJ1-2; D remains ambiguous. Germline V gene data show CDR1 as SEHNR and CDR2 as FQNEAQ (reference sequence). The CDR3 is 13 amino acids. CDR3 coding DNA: TGTGCCAGCAGCTTACAGGAGAACTATGGCTACACCTTT. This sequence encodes CASSLQENYGYTF.

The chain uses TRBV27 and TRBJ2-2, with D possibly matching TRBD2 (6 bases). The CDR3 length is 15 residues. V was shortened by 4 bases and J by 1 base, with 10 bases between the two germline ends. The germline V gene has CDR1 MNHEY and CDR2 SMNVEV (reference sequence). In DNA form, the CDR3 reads TGTGCCAGCAGTTCAGGACTAAAGAACACCGGGGAGCTGTTTTTT. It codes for CASSSGLKNTGELFF.

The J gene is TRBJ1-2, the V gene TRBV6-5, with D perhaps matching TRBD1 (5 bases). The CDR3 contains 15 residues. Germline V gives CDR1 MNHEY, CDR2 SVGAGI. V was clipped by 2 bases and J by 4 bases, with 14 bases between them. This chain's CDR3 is CASSYGGGRGYGYTF. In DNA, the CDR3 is TGTGCCAGCAGTTACGGCGGGGGAAGAGGCTATGGCTACACCTTC.

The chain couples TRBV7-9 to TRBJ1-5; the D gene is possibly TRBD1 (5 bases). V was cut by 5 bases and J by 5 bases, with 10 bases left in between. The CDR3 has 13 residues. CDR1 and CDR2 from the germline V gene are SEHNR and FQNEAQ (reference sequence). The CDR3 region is CASSPPGDQPQHF. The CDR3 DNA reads TGTGCCAGCAGCCCCCCGGGGGATCAGCCCCAGCATTTT.

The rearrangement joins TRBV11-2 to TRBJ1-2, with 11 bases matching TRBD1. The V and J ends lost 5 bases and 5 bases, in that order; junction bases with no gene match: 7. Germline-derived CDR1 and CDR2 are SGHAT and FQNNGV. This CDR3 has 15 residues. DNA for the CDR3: TGTGCCAGCAGCACCTGGACAGGGGGCAATTATGGCTACACCTTC. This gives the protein CASSTWTGGNYGYTF. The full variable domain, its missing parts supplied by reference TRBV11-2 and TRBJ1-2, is EAGVAQSPRYKIIEKRQSVAFWCNPISGHATLYWYQQILGQGPKLLIQFQNNGVVDDSQLPKDRFSAERLKGVDSTLKIQPAKLEDSAVYLCASSTWTGGNYGYTFGSGTRLTVV.

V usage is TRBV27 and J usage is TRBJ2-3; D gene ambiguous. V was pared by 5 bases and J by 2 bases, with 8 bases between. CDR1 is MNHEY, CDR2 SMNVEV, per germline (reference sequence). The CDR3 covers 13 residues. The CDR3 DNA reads TGTGCCAGCAGTCCTTATACCACAGATACGCAGTATTTT. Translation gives CASSPYTTDTQYF.

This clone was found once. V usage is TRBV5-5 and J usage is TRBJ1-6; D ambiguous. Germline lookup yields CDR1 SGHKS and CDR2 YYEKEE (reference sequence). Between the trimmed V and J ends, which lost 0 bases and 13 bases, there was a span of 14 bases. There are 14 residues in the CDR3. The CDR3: CASSLVARENPLHF. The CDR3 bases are TGTGCCAGCAGCTTGGTGGCCAGAGAGAATCCCCTCCACTTT.

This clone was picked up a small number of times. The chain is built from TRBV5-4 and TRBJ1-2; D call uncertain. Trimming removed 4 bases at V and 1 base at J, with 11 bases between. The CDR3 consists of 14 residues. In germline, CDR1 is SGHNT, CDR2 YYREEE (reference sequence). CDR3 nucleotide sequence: TGTGCCAGCAGCCCTAGGGAGTTTAACTATGGCTACACCTTC. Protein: CASSPREFNYGYTF.

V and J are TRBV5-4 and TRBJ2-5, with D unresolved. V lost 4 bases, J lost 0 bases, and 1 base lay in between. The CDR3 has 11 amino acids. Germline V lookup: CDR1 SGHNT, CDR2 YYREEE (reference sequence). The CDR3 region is CASSDQETQYF. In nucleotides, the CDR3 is TGTGCCAGCAGCGACCAAGAGACCCAGTACTTC.

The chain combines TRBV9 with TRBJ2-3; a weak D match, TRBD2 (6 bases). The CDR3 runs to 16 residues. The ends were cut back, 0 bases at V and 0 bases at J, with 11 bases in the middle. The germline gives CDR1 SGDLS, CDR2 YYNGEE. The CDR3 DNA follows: TGTGCCAGCAGCGTAGCCGGAGGGATTAGCACAGATACGCAGTATTTT. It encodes CASSVAGGISTDTQYF. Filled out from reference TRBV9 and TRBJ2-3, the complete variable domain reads DSGVTQTPKHLITATGQRVTLRCSPRSGDLSVYWYQQSLDQGLQFLIQYYNGEERAKGNILERFSAQQFPDLHSELNLSSLELGDSALYFCASSVAGGISTDTQYFGPGTRLTVL.

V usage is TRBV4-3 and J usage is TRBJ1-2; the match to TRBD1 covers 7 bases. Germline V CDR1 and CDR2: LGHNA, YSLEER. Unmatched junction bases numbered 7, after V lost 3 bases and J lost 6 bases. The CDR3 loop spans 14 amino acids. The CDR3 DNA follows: TGCGCCAGCAGCCAGGAGACAGGGTTCAATGGCTACACCTTC. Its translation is CASSQETGFNGYTF.

CDR3 protein: CASSQSIREYGYTF. For the CDR3, the DNA is TGCGCCAGCAGTCAATCTATCAGGGAATACGGCTACACCTTC. This chain joins TRBV23-1 and TRBJ1-2, with D perhaps TRBD1 (5 bases). TRBV23-1 is treated as an ORF (open reading frame) with a function not yet certain. Trimming removed 0 bases from V and 8 bases from J, with 13 bases in between. This CDR3 has 14 residues.

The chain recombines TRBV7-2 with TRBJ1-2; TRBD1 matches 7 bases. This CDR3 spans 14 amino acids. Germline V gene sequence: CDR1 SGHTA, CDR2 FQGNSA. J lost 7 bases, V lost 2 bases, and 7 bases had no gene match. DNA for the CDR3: TGTGCCAGCAGCTTAAGCGGGACAGAGGTTGGCTACACCTTC. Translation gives CASSLSGTEVGYTF.

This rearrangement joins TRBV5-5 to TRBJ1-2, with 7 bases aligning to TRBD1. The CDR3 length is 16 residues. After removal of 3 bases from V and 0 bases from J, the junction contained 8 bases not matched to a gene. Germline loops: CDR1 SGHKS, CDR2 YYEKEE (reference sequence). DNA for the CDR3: TGTGCCAGCAGCTCCGGGACAGTCTGGGCTAACTATGGCTACACCTTC. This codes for CASSSGTVWANYGYTF.